The clone carrying this TCR beta chain came up many times. The ends were cut back, 5 bases at V and 0 bases at J, with 14 bases in the middle. CDR3 size: 15 residues. The germline CDR1 and CDR2 sequences are MDHEN and SYDVKM. This record comes from a study of human T cells and chemical hapten exposure. The sample's time point: healthy volunteer bleed at 2 weeks. RNA extraction used unfractionated whole blood as the source of total RNA. Individual cDNA molecules each carried unique molecular identifiers attached by the library. TCRdb fed the RACE reads into MiXCR, producing one record per CDR3 protein. This sample carries some 45,000 distinct CDR3 sequences, 3.5% to 4.5% of them seen once, and the ten largest clones take less than 6%.

The source of this sequence is a human donor in good health. Some clones in this sample may be carry-over from other donors' samples. The V gene is TRBV28, the J gene TRBJ2-7, with D unresolved. Source material: whole blood. CDR3 in amino acids: CASSNQPRSSYEQYF. CDR3 DNA sequence: TGTGCCAGCAGTAACCAGCCACGGAGCTCCTACGAGCAGTACTTC.